The 9 T cell receptor beta chains presented below share a single source sample, sequenced in a study of beta chain features in type 1 diabetes. Study results and limitations: People with Type 1 diabetes carried modestly yet significantly shorter TCRB CDR3s in all four CD4+ subsets.

These receptors have no known antigen. TCRB transcripts that were expressed got sequenced, as all of the isolated RNA had been reverse transcribed. Sequencing used immunoSEQ multiplex PCR; TCRdb keeps in-frame clones, though not all of them. This sample has 300,000 or so clones; roughly an eighth occur once, and the top ten carry 0.017%. The material sequenced was naive CD4+ T cells from blood. The receptor set was obtained from a man younger than 45 with type 1 diabetes.

V gene TRBV30 combines with J gene TRBJ2-1; TRBD1 is a possible D gene (6 bases). The length of the CDR3 is 13 residues. The germline V gene has CDR1 GTSNPN and CDR2 SVGIG (reference sequence). Trimming cost V 6 bases and J 7 bases, with 16 bases left between them. The CDR3 region is CACGRGSWNEQFF. CDR3 coding DNA: TGTGCCTGCGGAAGGGGGTCATGGAATGAGCAGTTCTTC.

The rearrangement links TRBV5-1 to TRBJ1-1; the match to TRBD1 covers 8 bases. V lost 1 base to trimming and J lost 7 bases; unmatched junction nucleotides: 3. Germline values: CDR1 SGHRS, CDR2 YFSETQ. The CDR3 is 13 residues long. CDR3 DNA: TGCGCCAGCAGCTTGTTCGGACAGGGTGAAGCTTTCTTT. Protein: CASSLFGQGEAFF.

The sample holds a few counts of this clone. The CDR3: CASSRAGGRYNEQFF. In DNA, the CDR3 is TGTGCCAGTAGTAGAGCGGGAGGCCGATACAATGAGCAGTTCTTC. The chain is built from TRBV19 and TRBJ2-1; 9 nucleotides agree with TRBD2. CDR1 and CDR2 (germline): LNHDA, SQIVND (reference sequence). After removal of 4 bases from V and 4 bases from J, the junction contained 5 bases not matched to a gene. The CDR3 sequence is 15 residues long. The variable domain in full, with the rest retrieved from reference TRBV19 and TRBJ2-1, is DGGITQSPKYLFRKEGQNVTLSCEQNLNHDAMYWYRQDPGQGLRLIYYSQIVNDFQKGDIAEGYSVSREKKESFPLTVTSAQKNPTAFYLCASSRAGGRYNEQFFGPGTRLTVL.

This clone was seen more than once but under ten times. The chain uses TRBV29-1 and TRBJ2-3; D is perhaps TRBD2 (6 bases). In germline, CDR1 is SQVTM, CDR2 ANQGSEA. The CDR3 is 14 residues long. The germline V and J ends were trimmed by 4 bases and 1 base, with 12 bases remaining between them. As DNA, the CDR3 is TGCAGCGTTGGCGGGGCAATCGGCACAGATACGCAGTATTTT. It encodes CSVGGAIGTDTQYF.

The chain couples TRBV18 to TRBJ1-5; 8 nucleotides line up with TRBD1. The length of the CDR3 is 15 residues. J was trimmed by 6 bases and V by 2 bases; bases with no gene match: 6. The V gene's germline CDR1 is KGHSH and CDR2 LQKENI. The CDR3 region has the DNA TGTGCCAGCTCACCAGAGACAGGGGCGGTTCAGCCCCAGCATTTT. As protein: CASSPETGAVQPQHF.

This clone was picked up a small number of times. This chain uses TRBV7-2 with TRBJ2-7, with D possibly being TRBD1 (5 bases). CDR1 SGHTA and CDR2 FQGNSA come from the germline V gene. The CDR3 totals 12 residues. V was shortened by 8 bases and J by 2 bases, with 10 bases between the two germline ends. This CDR3 reads CASPRTTYEQYF. The CDR3 region has the DNA TGTGCCAGCCCGCGGACAACCTACGAGCAGTACTTC.

The chain uses TRBV2 and TRBJ2-1; 7 bases fit TRBD2. Trimming took 2 bases from V and 1 from J; bases not matched to a gene: 2. CDR3 length: 15 residues. The V gene's germline CDR1 is SNHLY and CDR2 FYNNEI. In DNA form, the CDR3 reads TGTGCCAGCAGTGAACGTAGCGGGTCCTACAATGAGCAGTTCTTC. Translated: CASSERSGSYNEQFF.

This clone was counted only a few times. The chain employs TRBV9 and TRBJ2-3; 10 nucleotides line up with TRBD2. The CDR3 has 13 amino acids. The V gene's germline CDR1 is SGDLS and CDR2 YYNGEE. V shed 3 bases and J 8 bases; nucleotides not matched to a gene: 3. The CDR3 bases are TGTGCCAGCAGCGGTAGCGGGAGGACTACGCAGTATTTT. Amino acids: CASSGSGRTTQYF.

V is TRBV18 and J is TRBJ1-1, with D unresolved. V lost 3 bases, J lost 4 bases, and 12 bases lay in between. CDR3 length equals 14 residues. Germline V gene data show CDR1 as KGHSH and CDR2 as LQKENI. CDR3 in amino acids: CASSPGGPGTEAFF. The CDR3 DNA sequence: TGTGCCAGCTCACCGGGAGGGCCCGGCACTGAAGCTTTCTTT.